This entry lists 7 T cell receptor beta chains sequenced from one sample in a study of Tregs in tolerant kidney transplant recipients. Some clones are missing from TCRdb's copy, which holds only in-frame ones; the method was immunoSEQ multiplex PCR. Of about 83,000 clones listed, more than 95% are singletons. Sequencing used CD4+ T cells from blood, obtained before the transplant. All receptors derive from a human donor who received a combined kidney and bone marrow transplant.

The chain employs TRBV11-2 and TRBJ2-7; perhaps TRBD1 as D (6 bases). The CDR3 runs to 14 residues. V was trimmed by 3 bases and J by 4 bases, leaving 13 bases between them. CDR1 SGHAT and CDR2 FQNNGV come from the germline V gene. In DNA form, the CDR3 reads TGTGCCAGCAGCTTTCGCGCAGGGGCGTACGAGCAGTACTTC. Its protein product is CASSFRAGAYEQYF.

This clone was detected once. This chain links TRBV11-3 with TRBJ1-3; D possibly corresponds to TRBD1 (5 bases). V was clipped by 3 bases and J by 0 bases, with 9 bases between them. The germline gives CDR1 SGHNT, CDR2 YENEEA. This CDR3 is built from 15 residues. The CDR3 is CASSFRGFSGNTIYF. The CDR3 nucleotides are TGTGCCAGCAGCTTCCGGGGGTTCTCTGGAAACACCATATATTTT.

The gene calls are TRBV18 and TRBJ2-7; maybe TRBD2 (6 bases). Trimming shortened V by 4 bases and J by 0 bases, and 13 bases separated the two germline ends. The length of the CDR3 is 15 residues. The V gene's germline CDR1 is KGHSH and CDR2 LQKENI. The CDR3: CASSRGGAYSYEQYF. The CDR3, as DNA: TGTGCCAGCTCACGAGGAGGGGCGTACTCCTACGAGCAGTACTTC.

In the case of this clone: An end of the junction does not agree with germline; a read error may underlie this. Other DNA sequences in this specimen translate into the identical CDR3. V gene TRBV19 combines with J gene TRBJ1-2, with 7 bases identical to TRBD1. The CDR3 has 14 amino acids. Germline V gives CDR1 LNHDA, CDR2 SQIVND (reference sequence). CDR3 protein: CASSISRGRYGYTF. CDR3 coding DNA: TGTGCCAGTAGTATCTCCAGGGGGAGGTATGGCTATACCTTC.

CDR3 sequence: CASSLGLAYNEQFF. The CDR3 coding sequence is TGTGCCAGCAGTTTGGGACTAGCATACAATGAGCAGTTCTTC. The chain links TRBV6-5 to TRBJ2-1; 9 bases map to TRBD2. The junction had 2 bases not matched to a gene; V was cut back by 4 bases and J by 4 bases. The CDR3 contains 14 residues. CDR1 and CDR2 from the germline V gene are MNHEY and SVGAGI.

In this sample, this clone turned up once. The chain uses TRBV29-1 and TRBJ1-2; D is possibly TRBD1 (5 bases). Germline V CDR1 and CDR2: SQVTM, ANQGSEA. The V end lost 6 bases, the J end lost 4 bases, and 12 bases lay between the germline ends. This CDR3 is built from 12 residues. CDR3 coding DNA: TGCAGCGTCCCAGGGCCCGTCTATGGCTACACCTTC. Its protein is CSVPGPVYGYTF.

V and J are TRBV30 and TRBJ2-3; 9 bases line up with TRBD1. Germline values: CDR1 GTSNPN, CDR2 SVGIG (reference sequence). The CDR3 sequence is 12 residues long. The V and J ends lost 5 bases and 3 bases, in that order; junction bases with no gene match: 0. This chain's CDR3 is CAWDRGTDTQYF. The CDR3 bases are TGTGCCTGGGACAGGGGGACAGATACGCAGTATTTT. Supplemented by reference TRBV30 and TRBJ2-3, the full variable domain reads SQTIHQWPATLVQPVGSPLSLECTVEGTSNPNLYWYRQAAGRGLQLLFYSVGIGQISSEVPQNLSASRPQDRQFILSSKKLLLSDSGFYLCAWDRGTDTQYFGPGTRLTVL.